The 5 T cell receptor beta chains reported below all come from one sample, sequenced in a study of blood T cell repertoires in COVID-19. Measured with immunoSEQ multiplex PCR; TCRdb has only the in-frame clones, and not every one. The table shows under 200,000 clones, with about 88% occurring only once. The source material was peripheral blood. Source of these receptors: a young man with active or convalescent COVID-19.

The chain has TRBV18 and TRBJ1-4; no firm D call. This CDR3 contains 13 residues. The V gene lost 4 bases and the J gene lost 3 bases, with 6 bases spanning the gap. CDR1 and CDR2 from the germline V gene are KGHSH and LQKENI. The CDR3 nucleotides are TGTGCCAGCTCACATCCCTCTAATGAAAAACTGTTTTTT. The encoded protein is CASSHPSNEKLFF. The full variable domain, in which reference TRBV18 and TRBJ1-4 provide the parts outside the CDR3, is NAGVMQNPRHLVRRRGQEARLRCSPMKGHSHVYWYRQLPEEGLKFMVYLQKENIIDESGMPKERFSAEFPKEGPSILRIQQVVRGDSAAYFCASSHPSNEKLFFGSGTQLSVL.

The chain has TRBV7-2 and TRBJ1-5; no reliable D call. The V gene lost 6 bases and the J gene lost 4 bases, with 10 bases spanning the gap. The CDR3 contains 13 residues. CDR1 SGHTA and CDR2 FQGNSA come from the germline V gene. CDR3 residues: CASSQTQNQPQHF. The DNA for the CDR3 is TGTGCCAGCAGTCAGACACAGAATCAGCCCCAGCATTTT.

The chain uses TRBV12-3 or TRBV12-4 and TRBJ1-2, with D uncertain. Deletions cut 5 bases from V and 2 bases from J, with 9 bases between. The CDR3 totals 13 residues. Here the CDR3 reads CASSLDMNYGYTF. Written as DNA, the CDR3 is TGTGCCAGCAGTCTAGACATGAACTATGGCTACACCTTC.

This chain links TRBV5-5 with TRBJ1-1; 9 positions agree with TRBD1. Germline V CDR1 and CDR2: SGHKS, YYEKEE (reference sequence). The V and J ends lost 4 bases and 1 base, in that order; junction bases with no gene match: 8. The CDR3 totals 16 residues. CDR3 in DNA: TGTGCCAGCAGCACATTACAGGGGGCGGCGAACACTGAAGCTTTCTTT. Its protein is CASSTLQGAANTEAFF.

The chain carries TRBV19 and TRBJ2-6; D not resolved. Per the germline V gene, CDR1 is LNHDA and CDR2 is SQIVND (reference sequence). V lost 2 bases, J lost 1 base, and 3 bases lay in between. The CDR3 is 14 amino acids. The DNA for the CDR3 is TGTGCCAGTAGTATACAATCTGGGGCCAACGTCCTGACTTTC. Its translation: CASSIQSGANVLTF.